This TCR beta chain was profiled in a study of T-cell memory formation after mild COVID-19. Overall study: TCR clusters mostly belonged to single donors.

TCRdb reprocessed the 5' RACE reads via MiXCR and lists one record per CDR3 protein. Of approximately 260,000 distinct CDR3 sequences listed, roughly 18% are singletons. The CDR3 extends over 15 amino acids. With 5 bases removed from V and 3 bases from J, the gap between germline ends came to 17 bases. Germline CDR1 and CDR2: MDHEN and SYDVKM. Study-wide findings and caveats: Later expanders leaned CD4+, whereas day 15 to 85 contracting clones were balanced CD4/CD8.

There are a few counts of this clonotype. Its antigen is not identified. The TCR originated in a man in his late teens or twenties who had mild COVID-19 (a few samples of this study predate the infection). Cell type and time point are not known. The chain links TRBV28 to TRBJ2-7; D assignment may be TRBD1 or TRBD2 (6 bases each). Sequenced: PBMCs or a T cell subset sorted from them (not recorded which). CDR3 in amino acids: CASSVRGGRYYEQYF. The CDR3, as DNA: TGTGCCAGCAGTGTCAGAGGGGGGAGATACTACGAGCAGTACTTC.